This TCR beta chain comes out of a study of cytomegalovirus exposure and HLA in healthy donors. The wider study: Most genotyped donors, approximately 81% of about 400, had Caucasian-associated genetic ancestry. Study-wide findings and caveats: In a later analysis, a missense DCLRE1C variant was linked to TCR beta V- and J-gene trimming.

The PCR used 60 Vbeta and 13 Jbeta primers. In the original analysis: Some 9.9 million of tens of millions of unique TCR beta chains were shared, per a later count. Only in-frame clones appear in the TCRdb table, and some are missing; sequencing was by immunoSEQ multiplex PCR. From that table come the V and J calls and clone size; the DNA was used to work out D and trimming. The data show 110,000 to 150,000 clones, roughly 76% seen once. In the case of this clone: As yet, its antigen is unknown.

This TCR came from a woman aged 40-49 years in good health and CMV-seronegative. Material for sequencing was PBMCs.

The chain's CDR3 is CASSLGLANNEQFF. CDR3 sequence (DNA): TGTGCCAGCAGCTTAGGACTAGCCAACAATGAGCAGTTCTTC. The J gene is TRBJ2-1, the V gene TRBV11-1, with TRBD2 identical over 7 bases. Per the germline V gene, CDR1 is SGHAT and CDR2 is FQDESV (reference sequence). With 1 base clipped from V and 5 bases from J, the junction kept 2 bases outside the gene matches. This CDR3 region has 14 residues.